The 27 T cell receptor beta chains given below trace back to one sample, sequenced in a study of cytomegalovirus exposure and HLA in healthy donors. The PCR had 60 Vbeta and 13 Jbeta primers. Measured with immunoSEQ multiplex PCR; TCRdb has only the in-frame clones, and not every one. The sample yields about 160,000 clones, about 71% seen once. Sequencing input: PBMCs. Source of these receptors: a woman younger than 45 in good health and CMV-seronegative.

The rearrangement links TRBV30 to TRBJ1-6; the D gene is possibly TRBD1 (5 bases). The CDR3 is 12 residues long. V was cut by 3 bases and J by 13 bases, with 13 bases left in between. The germline V gene encodes CDR1 GTSNPN and CDR2 SVGIG (reference sequence). The CDR3 region has the DNA TGTGCCTGGAGCAGGGACTCTGGGCCCCTCCACTTT. It yields the protein CAWSRDSGPLHF.

The chain recombines TRBV1 with TRBJ1-4; the table's D gene call, TRBD1, was not cross checked with the DNA. TRBV1 is a pseudogene segment. CDR3 length equals 13 residues. The CDR3 is CTSGSDRMWKLFF. The CDR3 DNA reads as TGCACCAGCGGGTCGGACAGGATGTGGAAACTGTTTTTT.

The V call is TRBV18, the J call TRBJ2-1, with TRBD1 matching over 7 bases. The ends lost 0 bases at V and 7 bases at J; junction bases unmatched: 6. CDR3 size: 15 residues. CDR1 KGHSH and CDR2 LQKENI come from the germline V gene. CDR3 sequence (DNA): TGTGCCAGCTCACCACCGGTTGGCAGGGGGAATGAGCAGTTCTTC. Translated: CASSPPVGRGNEQFF.

This chain uses TRBV7-2 with TRBJ2-1; perhaps TRBD1 as D (6 bases). V was cut by 1 base and J by 8 bases, with 12 bases left in between. This CDR3 comprises 14 residues. The germline V gene has CDR1 SGHTA and CDR2 FQGNSA. The CDR3 protein is CASSLGAEGDEQFF. CDR3 bases: TGTGCCAGCAGCTTAGGGGCCGAGGGGGATGAGCAGTTCTTC.

The gene calls are TRBV15 and TRBJ1-2, with D tentatively TRBD1 (5 bases). Trimming shortened V by 1 base and J by 5 bases, and 17 bases separated the two germline ends. This CDR3 is built from 16 residues. Germline CDR1 and CDR2: LNHNV and YYDKDF (reference sequence). CDR3 bases: TGTGCCACCAGCAGAGGGGGCCTTGAACGGGAGTATGGCTACACCTTC. This codes for CATSRGGLEREYGYTF.

The rearrangement uses TRBV28 and TRBJ2-1; D is uncertain. Germline loops: CDR1 MDHEN, CDR2 SYDVKM. The CDR3 is 12 residues long. The ends were cut back, 5 bases at V and 10 bases at J, with 12 bases in the middle. The CDR3: CASSPLTFEQFF. The CDR3 coding sequence is TGTGCCAGCAGTCCGCTGACTTTCGAGCAGTTCTTC.

This clone has more than one count but fewer than ten. This chain connects TRBV7-7 to TRBJ2-2; D is perhaps TRBD1 (5 bases). Germline-derived CDR1 and CDR2 are SSHAT and FNYEAQ (reference sequence). The CDR3 consists of 16 residues. Trimming removed 2 bases from V and 5 bases from J, with 15 bases in between. CDR3 nucleotide sequence: TGTGCCAGCAGCTTAATGCAGGGCGTTAGGACCGGGGAGCTGTTTTTT. Its protein is CASSLMQGVRTGELFF.

This chain links TRBV19 with TRBJ2-3; 12 bases fit TRBD2. Germline values: CDR1 LNHDA, CDR2 SQIVND (reference sequence). CDR3 length: 17 amino acids. V lost 1 base, J lost 2 bases, and 4 bases stayed unmatched. The CDR3: CASSIGTSGVLTDTQYF. The DNA of the CDR3 is TGTGCCAGTAGTATAGGGACTAGCGGGGTTCTCACAGATACGCAGTATTTT.

The chain has TRBV7-3 and TRBJ2-1; 7 nucleotides align to TRBD2. Germline V gene sequence: CDR1 SGHTA, CDR2 FQGTGA. CDR3 length: 14 residues. Trimming removed 0 bases from V and 9 bases from J; junction bases left unmatched: 5. The CDR3 sequence: CASSLTGPGGEQFF. CDR3 coding DNA: TGTGCCAGCAGCTTAACCGGCCCGGGGGGTGAGCAGTTCTTC.

The CDR3 DNA is TGTGCCAGCAGCCTTACAAACACCGGGGAGCTGTTTTTT. It is translated as CASSLTNTGELFF. The genes are TRBV11-3 and TRBJ2-2; D uncertain. CDR3 length: 13 residues. The germline CDR1 and CDR2 sequences are SGHNT and YENEEA. V was clipped by 5 bases and J by 2 bases, with 6 bases between them.

This clone was observed a handful of times. The gene calls are TRBV29-1 and TRBJ2-3, with 8 positions matching TRBD2. J was trimmed by 3 bases and V by 1 base; bases with no gene match: 9. Looked up from germline, CDR1 is SQVTM and CDR2 is ANQGSEA. This CDR3 region has 16 residues. CDR3 in amino acids: CSVEGGGGRWTDTQYF. The CDR3 region has the DNA TGCAGCGTTGAAGGGGGCGGGGGGCGTTGGACAGATACGCAGTATTTT.

CDR3 in amino acids: CASSQVSLGHEQFF. CDR3 DNA: TGCGCCAGCAGCCAAGTCTCCTTGGGGCATGAGCAGTTCTTC. V and J are TRBV4-3 and TRBJ2-1; possible D gene TRBD1, 5 bases. V was pared by 1 base and J by 8 bases, with 12 bases between. The CDR3 length is 14 residues. Per the germline V gene, CDR1 is LGHNA and CDR2 is YSLEER.

This clone was recorded a few times. The chain recombines TRBV7-2 with TRBJ1-2; D possibly corresponds to TRBD1 (6 bases). CDR1 and CDR2 (germline): SGHTA, FQGNSA. The CDR3 spans 15 residues. V was clipped by 5 bases and J by 8 bases, with 21 bases between them. The CDR3 nucleotides are TGTGCCAGCAGCCCAAAGGTTGGGGGGGCGGGGGGCTACACCTTC. Its translation: CASSPKVGGAGGYTF.

The rearrangement joins TRBV5-6 to TRBJ2-5, with TRBD2 as a possible D gene (5 bases). The last part of the DNA fits TRBJ2-7 better; the J call may be wrong. CDR3 length: 16 residues. Germline V gene lookup returns CDR1 SGHDT and CDR2 YYEEEE. CDR3 protein: CASSLAVGVGTYEQYF. In nucleotides, the CDR3 is TGTGCCAGCAGCTTGGCCGTCGGGGTAGGAACCTACGAGCAGTACTTC.

Written as DNA, the CDR3 is TGCGCCAGCAGCCAGGGTGGACAGGGGGGATATGGCTACACCTTC. Encoded protein: CASSQGGQGGYGYTF. The V and J genes are TRBV4-1 and TRBJ1-2; 10 bases map to TRBD1. This CDR3 spans 15 amino acids. Germline V gives CDR1 MGHRA, CDR2 YSYEKL. The J segment lost 5 bases and the V segment lost 3 bases, leaving 6 bases of the junction unmatched.

The gene calls are TRBV7-3 and TRBJ2-1; TRBD2 matches 9 bases. Germline values: CDR1 SGHTA, CDR2 FQGTGA. This CDR3 is built from 15 residues. With 2 bases clipped from V and 8 bases from J, the junction kept 7 bases outside the gene matches. The CDR3: CASSLAQRGEDEQFF. In DNA, the CDR3 is TGTGCCAGCAGCTTAGCCCAGCGGGGGGAGGATGAGCAGTTCTTC.

The chain links TRBV9 to TRBJ1-1; possible D gene TRBD1, 6 bases. V gave up 4 bases and J gave up 2 bases, with 15 bases separating them. The V gene's germline CDR1 is SGDLS and CDR2 YYNGEE. This CDR3 is built from 15 residues. CDR3 loop: CASSQFQGINTEAFF. CDR3 sequence (DNA): TGTGCCAGCAGCCAATTCCAGGGGATCAACACTGAAGCTTTCTTT. Filled out from reference TRBV9 and TRBJ1-1, the complete variable domain reads DSGVTQTPKHLITATGQRVTLRCSPRSGDLSVYWYQQSLDQGLQFLIQYYNGEERAKGNILERFSAQQFPDLHSELNLSSLELGDSALYFCASSQFQGINTEAFFGQGTRLTVV.

The V and J genes are TRBV2 and TRBJ1-6; D perhaps matches TRBD1 (6 bases). Germline assignment: CDR1 SNHLY and CDR2 FYNNEI. V was clipped by 7 bases and J by 5 bases, with 15 bases between them. The CDR3 covers 15 residues. In DNA form, the CDR3 reads TGTGCCAGCACCACAGGGACACCAAATAATTCACCCCTCCACTTT. This sequence encodes CASTTGTPNNSPLHF.

The gene calls are TRBV7-9 and TRBJ2-3; possibly TRBD2 for D (6 bases). Looked up from germline, CDR1 is SEHNR and CDR2 is FQNEAQ (reference sequence). The CDR3 consists of 16 residues. V lost 8 bases and J lost 0, with 18 bases in between. The CDR3 DNA is TGTGCCAGCGATTGGGGTGGAGGGCGAAGCACAGATACGCAGTATTTT. Its protein product is CASDWGGGRSTDTQYF.

The chain carries TRBV19 and TRBJ2-5; no clear D. The CDR3 length is 13 residues. Germline V gene lookup returns CDR1 LNHDA and CDR2 SQIVND (reference sequence). The ends were cut back, 8 bases at V and 1 base at J, with 11 bases in the middle. CDR3 loop: CASPQQTQETQYF. The CDR3 nucleotides read TGTGCCAGTCCTCAACAGACCCAAGAGACCCAGTACTTC. Full variable domain (outside the CDR3, taken from reference TRBV19 and TRBJ2-5): DGGITQSPKYLFRKEGQNVTLSCEQNLNHDAMYWYRQDPGQGLRLIYYSQIVNDFQKGDIAEGYSVSREKKESFPLTVTSAQKNPTAFYLCASPQQTQETQYFGPGTRLLVL.

The CDR3 here is CASSFGEGNTEAFF. Here the CDR3 DNA reads TGTGCCAGCAGCTTCGGGGAGGGGAACACTGAAGCTTTCTTT. The chain carries TRBV7-9 and TRBJ1-1, with D uncertain. Trimming cost V 3 bases and J 1 base, with 9 bases left between them. CDR1 SEHNR and CDR2 FQNEAQ come from the germline V gene (reference sequence). There are 14 residues in the CDR3.

This chain connects TRBV2 to TRBJ2-7; the match to TRBD2 covers 11 bases. Germline CDR1 and CDR2: SNHLY and FYNNEI. There are 15 residues in the CDR3. V dropped 8 bases and J dropped 3; count of bases not matched to a gene: 9. Here the CDR3 reads CASLGGLAEIYEQYF. CDR3 in DNA: TGTGCCAGCTTAGGGGGACTAGCGGAGATCTACGAGCAGTACTTC. The full variable domain, its missing parts supplied by reference TRBV2 and TRBJ2-7, is EPEVTQTPSHQVTQMGQEVILRCVPISNHLYFYWYRQILGQKVEFLVSFYNNEISEKSEIFDDQFSVERPDGSNFTLKIRSTKLEDSAMYFCASLGGLAEIYEQYFGPGTRLTVT.

This clone was counted once. The chain has TRBV7-5 and TRBJ2-7; the tabulated D call, TRBD2, remains unverified against the DNA. TRBV7-5 constitutes a pseudogene. The CDR3 has 19 amino acids. The CDR3 reads CARSLVRLIPSGSFYEQYF. The CDR3 DNA is TGTGCCAGAAGCTTAGTAAGGTTGATCCCTAGCGGGAGTTTCTACGAGCAGTACTTC.

This clone has a handful of counts. The J gene is TRBJ1-1, the V gene TRBV4-3; weak D call: TRBD1 (6 bases). The CDR3 extends over 13 amino acids. V gave up 4 bases and J gave up 1 base, with 7 bases separating them. From germline, CDR1 is LGHNA and CDR2 YSLEER. The CDR3 here is CASSPTGNTEAFF. CDR3 sequence (DNA): TGCGCCAGCAGCCCGACAGGGAACACTGAAGCTTTCTTT.

The chain couples TRBV11-1 to TRBJ2-1; 9 nucleotides agree with TRBD2. From germline, CDR1 is SGHAT and CDR2 FQDESV (reference sequence). The CDR3 runs 15 residues. Losses at the gene ends were 5 bases for V and 4 bases for J; bases not matched to a gene: 6. The CDR3 sequence is CASSPVAGDYNEQFF. For the CDR3, the DNA is TGTGCCAGCAGCCCCGTAGCGGGGGATTACAATGAGCAGTTCTTC.

This chain uses TRBV5-6 with TRBJ2-5; TRBD2 matches at 8 bases. Looked up from germline, CDR1 is SGHDT and CDR2 is YYEEEE. V lost 4 bases and J lost 5; bases outside the gene matches: 7. This CDR3 is 14 amino acids long. The CDR3 region is CASSPGGRSETQYF. The DNA for the CDR3 is TGTGCCAGCAGCCCGGGGGGGAGATCGGAGACCCAGTACTTC. The variable domain in full, completed from reference TRBV5-6 and TRBJ2-5, reads DAGVTQSPTHLIKTRGQQVTLRCSPKSGHDTVSWYQQALGQGPQFIFQYYEEEERQRGNFPDRFSGHQFPNYSSELNVNALLLGDSALYLCASSPGGRSETQYFGPGTRLLVL.

The chain employs TRBV6-5 and TRBJ2-5, with TRBD2 matching over 7 bases. J gave up 5 bases and V 4 bases, and 7 bases lay outside the gene matches. Germline loops: CDR1 MNHEY, CDR2 SVGAGI. CDR3 length: 14 amino acids. The CDR3 protein is CASSLRLAVETQYF. In DNA form, the CDR3 reads TGTGCCAGCAGTTTGCGACTAGCCGTCGAGACCCAGTACTTC.